The T cell receptor (beta chain) described here comes from a study of T cell responses to AZD1222 COVID-19 vaccine. Study-wide findings and caveats: Donors were largely white British and mainly female; clonal diversity was possibly underestimated. Nearly half of spike-specific TCRs reportedly go after variant regions that carry no mutations. Of the AZD1222 recipients, only 5 to 7 were seropositive at baseline.

On this clone: Antigen specificity is unknown.

Second-dose groups at about 4 or about 12 weeks were pooled. The germline V gene has CDR1 MNHEY and CDR2 SVGAGI. Trimming removed 6 bases from V and 4 bases from J, with 13 bases in between. The CDR3 contains 15 residues. Sequencing was performed with immunoSEQ multiplex PCR; in TCRdb, only in-frame clones are kept and a portion is missing. Of over 150,000 clones listed, roughly 90% are singletons. The receptor's source is an adult who received the AZD1222 COVID-19 vaccine. The sample in question was peripheral blood, obtained 28 days after the second AZD1222 dose. The gene calls are TRBV6-5 and TRBJ2-6; D not resolved. CDR3 loop: CASRPVFGGANVLTF. The CDR3, as DNA: TGTGCCAGCAGACCTGTCTTTGGGGGGGCCAACGTCCTGACTTTC.